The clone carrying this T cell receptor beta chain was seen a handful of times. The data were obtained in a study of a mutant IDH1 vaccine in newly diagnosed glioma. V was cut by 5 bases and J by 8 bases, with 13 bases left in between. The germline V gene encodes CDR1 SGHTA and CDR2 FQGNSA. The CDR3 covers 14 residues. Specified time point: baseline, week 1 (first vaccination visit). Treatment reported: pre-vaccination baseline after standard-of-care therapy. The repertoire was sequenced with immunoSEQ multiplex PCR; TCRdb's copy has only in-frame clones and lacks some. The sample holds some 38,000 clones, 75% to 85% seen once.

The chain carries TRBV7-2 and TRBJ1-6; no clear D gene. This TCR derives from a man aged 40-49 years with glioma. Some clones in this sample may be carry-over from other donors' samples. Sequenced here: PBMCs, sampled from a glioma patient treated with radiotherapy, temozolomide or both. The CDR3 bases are TGTGCCAGCAGCCCCTTAGGGATGCATTCACCCCTCCACTTT. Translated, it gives CASSPLGMHSPLHF.